The text below deals with one TCR beta chain. Antigen unknown. The data originate from a study of human thymus T cells. Overall study results and limits: What related research reported was that thymic repertoires overlapped highly among unrelated individuals. Gene usage (both V and J) appeared biased in thymic and blood repertoires.

Trimming took 2 bases from V and 3 from J, leaving 11 bases between them. The CDR3 loop spans 14 amino acids. CDR1 MDHEN and CDR2 SYDVKM come from the germline V gene. The assay was immunoSEQ multiplex PCR, and TCRdb's table has in-frame clones only and misses some. The table lists roughly 120,000 clones, just under 95% of them singletons. The source of the thymus tissue was resections taken during corrective heart surgery. Those donating were healthy Finnish infants in corrective surgery for congenital heart defects. The sequence came from a boy under two years old with a congenital heart defect but otherwise immunologically healthy. Sequenced: thymus tissue. The chain recombines TRBV28 with TRBJ2-7; maybe TRBD1 (6 bases). The CDR3 loop is CASSLGGRGYEQYF. CDR3 DNA: TGTGCCAGCAGTTTAGGGGGCAGGGGCTACGAGCAGTACTTC.